This entry lists 20 T cell receptor beta chains sequenced from one sample in a study of CD8+ T cells in alopecia areata (dated by TCRdb to the late 2010s). The intended sense of this specimen's time point label: about 4 weeks on oral tofacitinib. This sample's treatment or condition label indicates: oral pan-JAK inhibitor, 5-10 mg twice daily. The protocol used for the library was the immunoSEQ multiplex PCR assay. For TCR sequencing, RNA was extracted from every sample and reverse transcribed into cDNA to serve as template. TCRdb's version of the immuneACCESS table is confined to in-frame rearrangements and falls short of the full clone set. An unresolved V gene accounts for under half of the shortfall where checked; the remainder is of unknown origin. The sample data list approximately 170,000 clones, and 45% to 65% of these were observed just once. Jointly, the top ten make up around 0.69% of the sample.

The sequencing here drew on CD4+ T cells sorted from blood, taken at week 4, from a patient treated with tofacitinib. These receptors originate from a human donor with alopecia areata.

This clone came up once. The chain recombines TRBV5-1 with TRBJ2-1, with 8 bases identical to TRBD1. Germline V gene lookup returns CDR1 SGHRS and CDR2 YFSETQ. This CDR3 has 14 amino acids. The V segment lost 0 bases and the J segment 9 bases; nucleotides outside the gene matches: 5. The CDR3 here is CASSLEAGGREQFF. As DNA, the CDR3 is TGCGCCAGCAGCTTGGAAGCAGGGGGCCGTGAGCAGTTCTTC. The complete variable domain, with remaining parts taken from reference TRBV5-1 and TRBJ2-1, reads KAGVTQTPRYLIKTRGQQVTLSCSPISGHRSVSWYQQTPGQGLQFLFEYFSETQRNKGNFPGRFSGRQFSNSRSEMNVSTLELGDSALYLCASSLEAGGREQFFGPGTRLTVL.

For the CDR3, the DNA is TGTGCCAGCTCACCAAGGGGTTTTGGGGACAGTCAGCCCCAGCATTTT. Translation: CASSPRGFGDSQPQHF. The chain employs TRBV18 and TRBJ1-5; 7 nucleotides line up with TRBD1. The CDR3 totals 16 residues. The germline V gene has CDR1 KGHSH and CDR2 LQKENI. Trimming cost V 2 bases and J 6 bases; bases outside gene matches: 10.

This sequence joins TRBV30 and TRBJ1-2, with D hard to call. This CDR3 region has 14 residues. Germline loops: CDR1 GTSNPN, CDR2 SVGIG (reference sequence). Trimming removed 4 bases from V and 7 bases from J, with 19 bases in between. The CDR3 region has the DNA TGTGCCTGGAATGGCAGGTCGGGGATCGGTGGCTACACCTTC. Translation gives CAWNGRSGIGGYTF.

The chain recombines TRBV30 with TRBJ2-7, with 9 nucleotides matching TRBD2. This CDR3 is 15 amino acids long. Germline V gene sequence: CDR1 GTSNPN, CDR2 SVGIG (reference sequence). V shed 4 bases, J shed 2 bases, and the junction held 9 bases outside the gene matches. This CDR3 is CAWTSGTATTYEQYF. The CDR3 DNA reads as TGTGCCTGGACTAGCGGGACCGCTACCACCTACGAGCAGTACTTC.

The genes are TRBV11-2 and TRBJ2-7; D gene ambiguous. V was trimmed by 1 base and J by 2 bases, leaving 3 bases between them. This CDR3 contains 12 residues. The germline V gene has CDR1 SGHAT and CDR2 FQNNGV. Written as DNA, the CDR3 is TGTGCCAGCAGCTTAGGGACCTACGAGCAGTACTTC. Residues: CASSLGTYEQYF.

This clone occurred a few times. The chain combines TRBV15 with TRBJ2-3; 11 bases map to TRBD2. With V trimmed by 0 bases and J by 3 bases, 14 bases remained unmatched. Germline V gene data show CDR1 as LNHNV and CDR2 as YYDKDF (reference sequence). CDR3 length equals 20 residues. As DNA, the CDR3 is TGTGCCACCAGCAGAGATCTGGGTGGGTCGGGACTAGCGGCAACAGATACGCAGTATTTT. Translated: CATSRDLGGSGLAATDTQYF.

With regard to this clone: One end of the junction does not line up with germline, which may come from a read error. This chain uses TRBV29-1 with TRBJ2-1; 9 bases agree with TRBD2. CDR1 is SQVTM and CDR2 is ANQGSEA in the germline V gene. This CDR3 has 12 residues. The CDR3: CSALNLLAGPLF. As DNA, the CDR3 is TGCAGCGCCCTCAACCTTCTAGCGGGACCCCTCTTC.

V is TRBV25-1 and J is TRBJ2-2; the match to TRBD1 covers 7 bases. Germline V CDR1 and CDR2: MGHDK, SYGVNS. The V and J ends lost 6 bases and 4 bases, in that order; junction bases with no gene match: 5. The CDR3 contains 14 residues. CDR3 coding DNA: TGTGCCAGCAGGAGAGGGGGCGGCACCGGGGAGCTGTTTTTT. Its protein is CASRRGGGTGELFF.

This clone was seen just once. A read error may account for a junction end that differs from germline. The rearrangement links TRBV29-1 to TRBJ1-1; D unclear. Germline loops: CDR1 SQVTM, CDR2 ANQGSEA. The length of the CDR3 is 14 residues. CDR3: CSVTSVSMNTEASF. The CDR3 nucleotides are TGCAGCGTTACCTCGGTGAGCATGAACACTGAAGCTTCCTTT.

The sample holds a few counts of this clone. The rearrangement joins TRBV5-1 to TRBJ2-1, with 8 bases identical to TRBD2. V shed 2 bases and J 9 bases; nucleotides not matched to a gene: 10. The CDR3 sequence is 15 residues long. The germline V gene has CDR1 SGHRS and CDR2 YFSETQ. The DNA of the CDR3 is TGCGCCAGCAGCTTTCCGAGCGGGAGCGTATTTGAGCAGTTCTTC. This codes for CASSFPSGSVFEQFF.

V is TRBV6-5 and J is TRBJ2-1, with 7 bases lining up with TRBD2. From germline, CDR1 is MNHEY and CDR2 SVGAGI. Unmatched junction bases numbered 2, after V lost 6 bases and J lost 0 bases. This CDR3 is 14 amino acids long. CDR3 coding DNA: TGTGCCAGCAGCCGCGGGGGCTCCTACAATGAGCAGTTCTTC. As protein: CASSRGGSYNEQFF.

The V gene is TRBV30, the J gene TRBJ1-4, with unresolved D. Germline CDR1 reads GTSNPN; CDR2 reads SVGIG (reference sequence). This CDR3 comprises 13 residues. Between the trimmed V and J ends, which lost 3 bases and 4 bases, there was a span of 9 bases. CDR3 in amino acids: CAWSENSNEKLFF. DNA for the CDR3: TGTGCCTGGAGCGAAAACAGTAATGAAAAACTGTTTTTT.

This clone was picked up a small number of times. This chain links TRBV29-1 with TRBJ1-1; 9 nucleotides line up with TRBD1. The CDR3 consists of 20 residues. Germline V gene sequence: CDR1 SQVTM, CDR2 ANQGSEA. The V and J ends lost 2 bases and 1 base, in that order; junction bases with no gene match: 20. Written as DNA, the CDR3 is TGCAGCGTTGAATCTGGTTGGGACAGGGCCCCCTCGGAGAGGAACACTGAAGCTTTCTTT. Residues: CSVESGWDRAPSERNTEAFF.

J is TRBJ2-3 and V is TRBV29-1; tentatively, D is TRBD1 (5 bases). Trimming left V 8 bases short and J 1 base short, with 10 bases between. CDR3 length: 12 amino acids. CDR1 SQVTM and CDR2 ANQGSEA come from the germline V gene. DNA of the CDR3: TGCAGCCCCAGGGATCGCACAGATACGCAGTATTTT. This encodes CSPRDRTDTQYF.

This clone was observed once. The chain uses TRBV27 and TRBJ2-1, with 7 positions matching TRBD1. This CDR3 comprises 16 residues. Germline values: CDR1 MNHEY, CDR2 SMNVEV (reference sequence). V lost 3 bases to trimming and J lost 5 bases; unmatched junction nucleotides: 10. The DNA of the CDR3 is TGTGCCAGCAGTTTCCCCGCCCAGGGGGTTAACAATGAGCAGTTCTTC. Amino acids: CASSFPAQGVNNEQFF.

Written as DNA, the CDR3 is TGTGCCAGCAGCTTACGGTCTAGCGGGACGGCGGGCTACGAGCAGTACTTC. Amino acids: CASSLRSSGTAGYEQYF. V gene TRBV7-2 combines with J gene TRBJ2-7; 9 nucleotides line up with TRBD2. The germline CDR1 and CDR2 sequences are SGHTA and FQGNSA. The CDR3 totals 17 residues. V gave up 2 bases and J gave up 3 bases; unmatched junction bases: 11.

The chain is built from TRBV7-9 and TRBJ2-7; 8 bases agree with TRBD1. With V trimmed by 5 bases and J by 6 bases, 15 bases remained unmatched. CDR1 is SEHNR and CDR2 is FQNEAQ in the germline V gene (reference sequence). This CDR3 is built from 16 residues. The CDR3 loop reads CASSLPRGRGLSEQYF. CDR3 sequence (DNA): TGTGCCAGCAGCCTACCTAGGGGCAGGGGGCTGTCCGAGCAGTACTTC. Together with reference TRBV7-9 and TRBJ2-7, the CDR3 gives the full variable domain: DTGVSQNPRHKITKRGQNVTFRCDPISEHNRLYWYRQTLGQGPEFLTYFQNEAQLEKSRLLSDRFSAERPKGSFSTLEIQRTEQGDSAMYLCASSLPRGRGLSEQYFGPGTRLTVT.

The rearrangement links TRBV2 to TRBJ2-7, with 7 positions matching TRBD1. The junction had 5 bases not matched to a gene; V was cut back by 4 bases and J by 2 bases. This CDR3 contains 14 residues. Germline V gene data show CDR1 as SNHLY and CDR2 as FYNNEI. The CDR3 protein is CASSVTTGTYEQYF. In DNA, the CDR3 is TGTGCCAGCAGTGTTACGACAGGGACCTACGAGCAGTACTTC. The full variable domain, in which reference TRBV2 and TRBJ2-7 provide the parts outside the CDR3, is EPEVTQTPSHQVTQMGQEVILRCVPISNHLYFYWYRQILGQKVEFLVSFYNNEISEKSEIFDDQFSVERPDGSNFTLKIRSTKLEDSAMYFCASSVTTGTYEQYFGPGTRLTVT.

The chain uses TRBV30 and TRBJ2-5; no definite D call. V dropped 3 bases and J dropped 0 bases, with 11 bases sitting between them. Germline V gene sequence: CDR1 GTSNPN, CDR2 SVGIG (reference sequence). There are 14 residues in the CDR3. The CDR3 loop is CAWRGNGDQETQYF. Written as DNA, the CDR3 is TGTGCCTGGAGGGGAAACGGAGACCAAGAGACCCAGTACTTC.

V is TRBV29-1 and J is TRBJ1-5; no clear D. Germline V gene data show CDR1 as SQVTM and CDR2 as ANQGSEA. The CDR3 loop spans 13 amino acids. The V end was cut by 4 bases, the J end by 7 bases, with 14 bases between. CDR3 bases: TGCAGCGTTGGTCGGGGTGACGGACAGCCCCAGCATTTT. This encodes CSVGRGDGQPQHF.